Following are 25 T cell receptor beta chains from one sample sequenced in a study of human T cells and chemical hapten exposure. Time point denoted: healthy volunteer bleed at 6 weeks. Blood, whole and unfractionated, served as the source for total RNA extraction. TCRdb re-analysed the RACE reads in MiXCR, keeping a single row per CDR3 protein. The data contain about 79,000 distinct CDR3 sequences, roughly 8.6% of them singletons. The sample consisted of whole blood. The receptor set was obtained from a male donor in good health. Some clones in this sample may be carry-over from other donors' samples.

In this sample, this clonotype turned up a few times. This chain connects TRBV6-2 or TRBV6-3 to TRBJ2-1, with 8 bases fitting TRBD2. V lost 6 bases to trimming and J lost 7 bases; unmatched junction nucleotides: 11. The germline CDR1 and CDR2 sequences are MNHEY and SVGEGT. The CDR3 spans 15 residues. For the CDR3, the DNA is TGTGCCAGCAGCAACGCGGGACTAGGGACGAATGAGCAGTTCTTC. Translated: CASSNAGLGTNEQFF.

This clonotype has just a few counts. The J gene is TRBJ2-7, the V gene TRBV12-3 or TRBV12-4, with 7 nucleotides matching TRBD1. V lost 3 bases to trimming and J lost 11 bases; unmatched junction nucleotides: 4. The CDR3 consists of 11 residues. This CDR3 reads CASSLDRRKYF. The CDR3 DNA reads TGTGCCAGCAGTTTGGACAGGAGGAAGTACTTC.

At least ten counts were recorded for this clonotype. The V gene is TRBV7-3, the J gene TRBJ1-1; possible D gene TRBD1, 6 bases. Germline V gene sequence: CDR1 SGHTA, CDR2 FQGTGA. The CDR3 loop spans 14 amino acids. Trimming cost V 1 base and J 11 bases, with 17 bases left between them. The CDR3 DNA follows: TGTGCCAGCAGCTTAAGTGGGACAACGGGAGATGCTTTCTTT. Translating gives CASSLSGTTGDAFF.

This clonotype showed up many times. The V and J genes are TRBV25-1 and TRBJ2-3, with D tentatively TRBD1 (6 bases). Per the germline V gene, CDR1 is MGHDK and CDR2 is SYGVNS. This CDR3 has 16 residues. Trimming took off 5 bases at V and 0 bases at J, with 15 bases between the two ends. The CDR3 spells CASSYRGLSSTDTQYF. In DNA form, the CDR3 reads TGTGCCAGCAGTTATAGGGGGTTGTCTAGCACAGATACGCAGTATTTT.

This clonotype was detected only a few times. This rearrangement joins TRBV11-2 to TRBJ1-2, with unresolved D. The V gene lost 2 bases and the J gene lost 4 bases, with 11 bases spanning the gap. The CDR3 is made up of 14 amino acids. Germline V gene data show CDR1 as SGHAT and CDR2 as FQNNGV. For the CDR3, the DNA is TGTGCCAGCAGCTTAACATCCTACCCCTATGGCTACACCTTC. It translates to CASSLTSYPYGYTF.

This clonotype was seen only a few times. The chain joins TRBV28 to TRBJ1-2, with TRBD1 matching 12 bases. Losses at the gene ends were 4 bases for V and 3 bases for J; bases not matched to a gene: 6. The germline CDR1 and CDR2 sequences are MDHEN and SYDVKM. The CDR3 sequence is 16 residues long. The CDR3 region is CASSSGTGGEYYGYTF. CDR3 in DNA: TGTGCCAGCAGTTCCGGGACAGGGGGCGAGTACTATGGCTACACCTTC.

In this sample, this clonotype turned up many times. The rearrangement uses TRBV6-6 and TRBJ1-1; D remains unclear. The CDR3 runs to 13 residues. Germline assignment: CDR1 MNHNY and CDR2 SVGAGI (reference sequence). V was trimmed by 6 bases and J by 1 base, leaving 9 bases between them. In DNA form, the CDR3 reads TGTGCCAGCAGCCTAGCCGCGAACACTGAAGCTTTCTTT. Translated: CASSLAANTEAFF.

This clonotype was detected a few times. The gene calls are TRBV29-1 and TRBJ2-7; 7 bases are shared with TRBD1. This CDR3 spans 13 amino acids. J gave up 4 bases and V 6 bases, and 9 bases lay outside the gene matches. The germline V gene has CDR1 SQVTM and CDR2 ANQGSEA. This CDR3 reads CSVETGVRYEQYF. The CDR3 DNA reads TGCAGCGTGGAAACAGGGGTGAGGTACGAGCAGTACTTC.

The chain joins TRBV12-3 or TRBV12-4 to TRBJ2-3; maybe TRBD2 (5 bases). Trimming removed 3 bases from V and 2 bases from J, with 12 bases in between. This CDR3 region has 15 residues. CDR3 nucleotides: TGTGCCAGCAGTTTGAGACGGGGAGACACAGATACGCAGTATTTT. Translated, it gives CASSLRRGDTDTQYF.

This chain connects TRBV3-1 to TRBJ1-2, with D perhaps TRBD1 (5 bases). V shed 1 base and J shed 4 bases, with 10 bases lying between them. The CDR3 has 14 residues. CDR1 and CDR2 (germline): LGHDT, YNNKEL (reference sequence). The CDR3 DNA reads TGTGCCAGCAGCCAAGTTACGGGGGTCTATGGCTACACCTTC. This gives the protein CASSQVTGVYGYTF.

This clonotype was found a few times. The chain couples TRBV21-1 to TRBJ1-4; TRBD1, the table's D call, lacks a check against the DNA. TRBV21-1 is a pseudogene. CDR3 length equals 15 residues. The CDR3 DNA reads as TGTGCCAGCACCCTAAGGACAGGACATAATGAAAAACTGTTTTTT. Translating it yields CASTLRTGHNEKLFF.

This clonotype occurred a few times. The chain joins TRBV20-1 to TRBJ2-1; D is uncertain. The V end was cut by 0 bases, the J end by 3 bases, with 0 bases between. Per germline, CDR1 DFQATT and CDR2 SNEGSKA (reference sequence). The CDR3 extends over 11 amino acids. CDR3 coding DNA: TGCAGTGCTAGAGACTACAATGAGCAGTTCTTC. It yields the protein CSARDYNEQFF.

The chain carries TRBV29-1 and TRBJ2-7, with 10 bases aligning to TRBD2. The CDR3 totals 13 residues. J gave up 2 bases and V 4 bases, and 2 bases lay outside the gene matches. Germline V lookup: CDR1 SQVTM, CDR2 ANQGSEA. The CDR3 coding sequence is TGCAGCGTTGCAGCGGGAGGGCCCTACGAGCAGTACTTC. It is translated as CSVAAGGPYEQYF.

In its sample, this clonotype was seen many times. This chain's CDR3 is CASSPRDRDTYEQYF. The CDR3 bases are TGTGCCAGCAGCCCAAGGGACAGGGATACCTACGAGCAGTACTTC. The V and J genes are TRBV7-9 and TRBJ2-7, with 9 bases that match TRBD1. There are 15 residues in the CDR3. V trimming: 5 bases; J trimming: 2 bases; junction bases outside the gene matches: 7. Germline-derived CDR1 and CDR2 are SEHNR and FQNEAQ (reference sequence).

The V and J genes are TRBV18 and TRBJ1-2, with TRBD1 matching 8 bases. V lost 3 bases to trimming and J lost 12 bases; unmatched junction nucleotides: 15. This CDR3 spans 15 amino acids. The germline gives CDR1 KGHSH, CDR2 LQKENI. The CDR3, as DNA: TGTGCCAGCTCACCCTTGACAGGGGCAGGGAGGACAAACACCTTC. Encoded protein: CASSPLTGAGRTNTF.

The chain has TRBV6-1 and TRBJ2-3; the match to TRBD1 covers 10 bases. The CDR3 extends over 14 amino acids. Germline-derived CDR1 and CDR2 are MNHNS and SASEGT. V shed 7 bases and J 4 bases; nucleotides not matched to a gene: 5. The CDR3 nucleotides are TGTGCCAGCACTCCGGGGACAGGGGCAGATACGCAGTATTTT. Its translation: CASTPGTGADTQYF.

The table lists this clonotype with many counts. V is TRBV6-5 and J is TRBJ2-3, with 8 nucleotides matching TRBD1. The CDR3 consists of 15 residues. V was clipped by 6 bases and J by 0 bases; unmatched bases: 5. The V gene's germline CDR1 is MNHEY and CDR2 SVGAGI. The CDR3 coding sequence is TGTGCCAGCAGACGACAGGGGCACAGCACAGATACGCAGTATTTT. This encodes CASRRQGHSTDTQYF.

This clonotype was observed a handful of times. The V call is TRBV29-1, the J call TRBJ2-1; 10 positions agree with TRBD1. The J segment lost 5 bases and the V segment lost 3 bases, leaving 1 base of the junction unmatched. This CDR3 spans 13 amino acids. Germline V CDR1 and CDR2: SQVTM, ANQGSEA. CDR3 nucleotides: TGCAGCGTTGAGGGACAGGGGAACAATGAGCAGTTCTTC. It codes for CSVEGQGNNEQFF.

The chain uses TRBV7-2 and TRBJ2-3; D ambiguous. Germline V gives CDR1 SGHTA, CDR2 FQGNSA. V gave up 2 bases and J gave up 0 bases, with 6 bases separating them. This CDR3 spans 14 amino acids. The CDR3 DNA is TGTGCCAGCAGCTTATTTCCTAGCACAGATACGCAGTATTTT. Its translation: CASSLFPSTDTQYF.

A word on this clonotype: A read error is possible here, since a much larger clone lies one base away. The chain couples TRBV29-1 to TRBJ2-3; D is undetermined. This CDR3 is built from 14 residues. V shed 5 bases and J shed 6 bases, with 18 bases lying between them. Germline CDR1 is SQVTM and CDR2 is ANQGSEA. CDR3 DNA sequence: TGCAGCGTTCAGAACGACCTAAGTCGGGATACGCAGTATTTT. It translates to CSVQNDLSRDTQYF.

This sequence joins TRBV2 and TRBJ2-1; 9 bases are a match to TRBD2. CDR1 is SNHLY and CDR2 is FYNNEI in the germline V gene. V dropped 1 base and J dropped 12; count of bases not matched to a gene: 7. CDR3 length: 14 residues. Here the CDR3 DNA reads TGTGCCAGCAGTGAAGGGCTAGCGGGAATCGGGCAGTTCTTC. Protein product: CASSEGLAGIGQFF.

This clonotype was seen many times. The chain carries TRBV19 and TRBJ2-7; unclear D gene. Trimming stripped 5 bases from V and 2 bases from J, with 16 bases between. Germline V gives CDR1 LNHDA, CDR2 SQIVND (reference sequence). The CDR3 loop spans 15 amino acids. As DNA, the CDR3 is TGTGCCAGTAGTGCCTATCTCGGCGAAGCCTACGAGCAGTACTTC. It codes for CASSAYLGEAYEQYF.

The table lists this clonotype with many counts. The J gene is TRBJ2-7, the V gene TRBV6-5, with 9 bases lining up with TRBD2. J gave up 5 bases and V 2 bases, and 7 bases lay outside the gene matches. The CDR3 loop spans 15 amino acids. Germline values: CDR1 MNHEY, CDR2 SVGAGI. The chain's CDR3 is CASSYTLAGPDEQYF. The CDR3 DNA is TGTGCCAGCAGTTACACTCTAGCGGGACCCGACGAGCAGTACTTC.

The chain links TRBV7-9 to TRBJ1-5; D is ambiguous. V gave up 3 bases and J gave up 0 bases, with 6 bases separating them. The germline CDR1 and CDR2 sequences are SEHNR and FQNEAQ (reference sequence). This CDR3 spans 14 amino acids. CDR3 sequence (DNA): TGTGCCAGCAGCTTTTCCATTAGCAATCAGCCCCAGCATTTT. It is translated as CASSFSISNQPQHF.

The V and J genes are TRBV27 and TRBJ2-7, with 10 bases identical to TRBD1. With 4 bases clipped from V and 5 bases from J, the junction kept 8 bases outside the gene matches. There are 15 residues in the CDR3. Germline loops: CDR1 MNHEY, CDR2 SMNVEV (reference sequence). For the CDR3, the DNA is TGTGCCAGCAGTTCCACGGGACAGGGGAATAACGAGCAGTACTTC. Its protein is CASSSTGQGNNEQYF.